This T cell receptor beta chain was obtained from a study of siplizumab effects on memory and regulatory T cells. Regarding the study as a whole: An assignable naive or memory phenotype was lacking in roughly 80-96% of proliferating CD4+ or CD8+ clones. The apparent diversity of naive T cells exceeded that of memory cells, and naive T cells seemed to make a major contribution to the alloresponse.

V lost 4 bases and J lost 5, with 9 bases in between. CDR1 LNHDA and CDR2 SQIVND come from the germline V gene (reference sequence). This CDR3 is 14 amino acids long. For this clone: Its specificity is unknown.

Per individual sample, 95,000 to 100,000 TCR templates were assayed. Sequenced by immunoSEQ multiplex PCR; TCRdb stores in-frame clones only, minus some. The profile covers 65,000 to 85,000 clones, with roughly 93% appearing a single time and 5% taken by the ten largest. This TCR was recovered from a human donor in good health. Sequenced: CD8+ T cells sorted from blood. The rearrangement joins TRBV19 to TRBJ1-6; no reliable D call. CDR3 nucleotide sequence: TGTGCCAGTAGTACAAAATCCAATAATTCACCCCTCCACTTT. As protein: CASSTKSNNSPLHF.